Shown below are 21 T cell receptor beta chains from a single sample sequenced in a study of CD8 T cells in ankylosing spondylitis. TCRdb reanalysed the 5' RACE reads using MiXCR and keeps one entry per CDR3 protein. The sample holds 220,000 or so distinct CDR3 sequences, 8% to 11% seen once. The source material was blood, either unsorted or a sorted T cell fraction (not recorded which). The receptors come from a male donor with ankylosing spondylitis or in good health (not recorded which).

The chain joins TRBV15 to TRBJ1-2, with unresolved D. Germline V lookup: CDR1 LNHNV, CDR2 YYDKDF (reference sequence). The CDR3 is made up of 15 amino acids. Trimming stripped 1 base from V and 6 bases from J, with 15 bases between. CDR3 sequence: CATSRVRAGSHGYTF. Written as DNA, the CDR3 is TGTGCCACCAGCAGAGTACGGGCAGGATCCCATGGCTACACCTTC.

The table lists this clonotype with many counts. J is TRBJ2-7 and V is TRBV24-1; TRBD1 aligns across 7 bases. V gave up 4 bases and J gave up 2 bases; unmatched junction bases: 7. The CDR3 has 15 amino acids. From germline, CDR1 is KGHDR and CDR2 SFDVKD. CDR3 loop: CATSEAGTAPYEQYF. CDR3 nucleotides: TGTGCCACCAGTGAGGCCGGGACAGCCCCCTACGAGCAGTACTTC.

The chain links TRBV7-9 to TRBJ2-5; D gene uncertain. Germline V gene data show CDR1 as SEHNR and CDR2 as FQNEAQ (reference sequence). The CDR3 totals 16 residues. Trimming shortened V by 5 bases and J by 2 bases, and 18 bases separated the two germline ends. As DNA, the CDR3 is TGTGCCAGCAGCCTGATCTTGGGTCACCAACAAGAGACCCAGTACTTC. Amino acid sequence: CASSLILGHQQETQYF.

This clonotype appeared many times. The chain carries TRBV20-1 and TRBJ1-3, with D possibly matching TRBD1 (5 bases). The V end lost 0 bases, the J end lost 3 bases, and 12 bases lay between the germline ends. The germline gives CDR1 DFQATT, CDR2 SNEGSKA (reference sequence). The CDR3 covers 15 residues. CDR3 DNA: TGCAGTGCTAGAGATGGATCCAGGGATGGAAACACCATATATTTT. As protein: CSARDGSRDGNTIYF.

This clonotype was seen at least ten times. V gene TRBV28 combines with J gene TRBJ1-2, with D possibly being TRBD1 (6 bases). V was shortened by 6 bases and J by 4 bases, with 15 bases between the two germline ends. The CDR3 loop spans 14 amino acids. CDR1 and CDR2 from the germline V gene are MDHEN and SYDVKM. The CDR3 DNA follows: TGTGCCAGCAGGCTGCCCGGGGGCGGCTATGGCTACACCTTC. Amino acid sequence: CASRLPGGGYGYTF.

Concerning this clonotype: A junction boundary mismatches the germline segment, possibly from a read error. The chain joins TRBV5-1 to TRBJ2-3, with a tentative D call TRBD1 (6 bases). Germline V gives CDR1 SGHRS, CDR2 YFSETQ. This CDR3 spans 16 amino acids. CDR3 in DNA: TGCGCCAGCAGCTTGGAGGGGACATCCAACACAGTTACGCAGTATTTT. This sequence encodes CASSLEGTSNTVTQYF.

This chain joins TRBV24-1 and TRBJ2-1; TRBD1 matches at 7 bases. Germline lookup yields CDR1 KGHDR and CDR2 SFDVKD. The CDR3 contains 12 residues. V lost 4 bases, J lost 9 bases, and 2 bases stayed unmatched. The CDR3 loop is CATSEQGSEQFF. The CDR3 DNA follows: TGTGCCACCAGTGAACAGGGGTCTGAGCAGTTCTTC.

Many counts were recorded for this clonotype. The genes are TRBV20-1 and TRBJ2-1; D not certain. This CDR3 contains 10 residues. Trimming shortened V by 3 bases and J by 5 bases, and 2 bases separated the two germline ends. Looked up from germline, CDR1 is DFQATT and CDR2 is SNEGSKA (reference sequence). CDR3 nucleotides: TGCAGTGCTAGCGACAATGAGCAGTTCTTC. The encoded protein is CSASDNEQFF.

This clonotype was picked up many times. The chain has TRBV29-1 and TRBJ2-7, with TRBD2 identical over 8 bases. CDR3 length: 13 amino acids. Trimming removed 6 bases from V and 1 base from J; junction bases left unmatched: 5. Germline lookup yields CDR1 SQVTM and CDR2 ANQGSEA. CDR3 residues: CSVARGGSYEQYF. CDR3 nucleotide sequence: TGCAGCGTCGCCCGGGGGGGTTCCTACGAGCAGTACTTC.

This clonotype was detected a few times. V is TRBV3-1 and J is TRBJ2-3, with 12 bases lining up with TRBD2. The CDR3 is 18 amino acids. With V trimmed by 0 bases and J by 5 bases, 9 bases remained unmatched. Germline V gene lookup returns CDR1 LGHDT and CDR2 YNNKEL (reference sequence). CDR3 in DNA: TGTGCCAGCAGCCAAGATCTTACTAGCGGGGGGCCGGGAGATACGCAGTATTTT. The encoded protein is CASSQDLTSGGPGDTQYF.

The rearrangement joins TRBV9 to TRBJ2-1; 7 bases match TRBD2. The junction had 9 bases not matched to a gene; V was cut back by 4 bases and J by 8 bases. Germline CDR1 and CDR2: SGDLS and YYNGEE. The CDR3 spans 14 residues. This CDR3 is CASSRGWGGDEQFF. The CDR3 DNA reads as TGTGCCAGCAGCCGGGGGTGGGGAGGGGATGAGCAGTTCTTC. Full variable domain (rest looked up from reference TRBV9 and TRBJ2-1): DSGVTQTPKHLITATGQRVTLRCSPRSGDLSVYWYQQSLDQGLQFLIQYYNGEERAKGNILERFSAQQFPDLHSELNLSSLELGDSALYFCASSRGWGGDEQFFGPGTRLTVL.

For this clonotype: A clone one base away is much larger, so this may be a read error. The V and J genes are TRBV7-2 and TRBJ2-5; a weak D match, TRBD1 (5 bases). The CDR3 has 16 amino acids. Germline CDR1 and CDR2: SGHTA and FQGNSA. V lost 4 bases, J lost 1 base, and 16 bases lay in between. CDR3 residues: CASSSLEQTVQETQYF. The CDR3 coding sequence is TGTGCCAGCAGCTCCCTCGAACAGACAGTCCAAGAGACCCAGTACTTC.

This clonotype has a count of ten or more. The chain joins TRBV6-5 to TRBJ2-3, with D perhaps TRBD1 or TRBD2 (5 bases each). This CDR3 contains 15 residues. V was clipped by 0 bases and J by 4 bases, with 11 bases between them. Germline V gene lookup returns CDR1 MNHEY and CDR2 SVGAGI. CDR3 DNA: TGTGCCAGCAGTTACTCGGGACCAGATTCAGATACGCAGTATTTT. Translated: CASSYSGPDSDTQYF.

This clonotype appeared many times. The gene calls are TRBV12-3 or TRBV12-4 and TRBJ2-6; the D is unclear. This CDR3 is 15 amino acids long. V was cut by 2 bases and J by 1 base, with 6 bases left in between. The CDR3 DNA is TGTGCCAGCAGTTTAAGCTTATCTGGGGCCAACGTCCTGACTTTC. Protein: CASSLSLSGANVLTF.

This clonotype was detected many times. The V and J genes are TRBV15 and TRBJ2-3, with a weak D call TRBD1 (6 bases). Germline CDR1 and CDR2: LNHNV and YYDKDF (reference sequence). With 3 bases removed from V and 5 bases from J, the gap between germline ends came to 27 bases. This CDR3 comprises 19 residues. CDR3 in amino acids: CATSSREGKGTQSEDTQYF. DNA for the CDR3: TGTGCCACCAGCAGCAGAGAAGGGAAGGGGACACAATCGGAAGATACGCAGTATTTT. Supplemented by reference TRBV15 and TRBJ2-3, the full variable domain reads DAMVIQNPRYQVTQFGKPVTLSCSQTLNHNVMYWYQQKSSQAPKLLFHYYDKDFNNEADTPDNFQSRRPNTSFCFLDIRSPGLGDTAMYLCATSSREGKGTQSEDTQYFGPGTRLTVL.

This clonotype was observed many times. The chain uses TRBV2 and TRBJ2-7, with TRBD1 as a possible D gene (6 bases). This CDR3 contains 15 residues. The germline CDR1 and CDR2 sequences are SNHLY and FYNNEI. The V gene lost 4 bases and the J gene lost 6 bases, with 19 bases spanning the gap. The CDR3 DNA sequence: TGTGCCAGCAGTGGGACCTCGGCCGGGACATCCGAGCAGTACTTC. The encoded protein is CASSGTSAGTSEQYF. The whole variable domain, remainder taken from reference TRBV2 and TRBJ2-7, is EPEVTQTPSHQVTQMGQEVILRCVPISNHLYFYWYRQILGQKVEFLVSFYNNEISEKSEIFDDQFSVERPDGSNFTLKIRSTKLEDSAMYFCASSGTSAGTSEQYFGPGTRLTVT.

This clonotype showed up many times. The CDR3 region has the DNA TGCAGTGCTAGAGTTGACAGGGCGCCTCAGCCCCAGCATTTT. Residues: CSARVDRAPQPQHF. This chain connects TRBV20-1 to TRBJ1-5; 7 bases are a match to TRBD1. The germline V gene has CDR1 DFQATT and CDR2 SNEGSKA (reference sequence). Unmatched junction bases numbered 6, after V lost 1 base and J lost 6 bases. The CDR3 runs to 14 residues.

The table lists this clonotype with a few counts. For the CDR3, the DNA is TGTGCCAGCAGCCAGACCCCGGCGGGACAGCCCCAGCATTTT. Encoded protein: CASSQTPAGQPQHF. J is TRBJ1-5 and V is TRBV3-1; D uncertain. Germline values: CDR1 LGHDT, CDR2 YNNKEL (reference sequence). The germline V and J ends were trimmed by 3 bases and 7 bases, with 13 bases remaining between them. The CDR3 consists of 14 residues.

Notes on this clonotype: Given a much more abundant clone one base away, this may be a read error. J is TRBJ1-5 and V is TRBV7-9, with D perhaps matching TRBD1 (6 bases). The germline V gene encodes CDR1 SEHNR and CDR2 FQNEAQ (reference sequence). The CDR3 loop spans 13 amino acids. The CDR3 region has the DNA TGTGCCAGCAGCCCAGGGGTCGATCAGCCCCGGCATTTT. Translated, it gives CASSPGVDQPRHF.

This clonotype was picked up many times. The CDR3 bases are TGCAGCACCAGGACTAACTCCTACGAGCAGTACTTC. This translates into CSTRTNSYEQYF. The chain carries TRBV29-1 and TRBJ2-7; TRBD2 is a possible D gene (6 bases). V dropped 8 bases and J dropped 0 bases, with 11 bases sitting between them. In germline, CDR1 is SQVTM, CDR2 ANQGSEA. This CDR3 spans 12 amino acids.

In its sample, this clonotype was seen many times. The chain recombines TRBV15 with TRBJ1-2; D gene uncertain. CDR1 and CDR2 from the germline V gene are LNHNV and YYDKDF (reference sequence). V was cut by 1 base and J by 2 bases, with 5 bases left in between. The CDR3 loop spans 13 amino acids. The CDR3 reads CATSRAANYGYTF. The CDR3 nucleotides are TGTGCCACCAGCAGAGCTGCGAACTATGGCTACACCTTC.